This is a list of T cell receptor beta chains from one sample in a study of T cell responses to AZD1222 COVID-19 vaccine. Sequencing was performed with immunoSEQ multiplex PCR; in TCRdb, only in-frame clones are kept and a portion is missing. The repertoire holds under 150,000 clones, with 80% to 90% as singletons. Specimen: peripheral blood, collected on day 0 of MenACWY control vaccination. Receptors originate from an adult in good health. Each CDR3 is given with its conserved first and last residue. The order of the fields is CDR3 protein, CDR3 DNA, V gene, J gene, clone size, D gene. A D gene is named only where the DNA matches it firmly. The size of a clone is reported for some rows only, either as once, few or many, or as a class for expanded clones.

CASRTRTDKEELFF	TGTGCCAGTAGGACTAGGACCGATAAGGAGGAGCTGTTTTTT	TRBV19	TRBJ2-2	-	-
CASSQTGGRTEAFF	TGTGCCAGCAGCCAGACAGGGGGCCGAACTGAAGCTTTCTTT	TRBV7-2	TRBJ1-1	-	TRBD1
CASSVGADGYTF	TGTGCCAGCAGCGTCGGGGCGGATGGCTACACCTTC	TRBV7-9	TRBJ1-2	-	-
CASSKGQGGYEQYF	TGTGCCAGCAGCAAGGGACAGGGTGGCTACGAGCAGTACTTC	TRBV9	TRBJ2-7	-	TRBD1
CASSPRTSYYKSSYNEQFF	TGTGCCAGCAGCCCGCGGACTAGCTATTACAAGAGCTCCTACAATGAGCAGTTCTTC	TRBV3-1/TRBV3-2	TRBJ2-1	once	TRBD2
CASSQLGTPSSEQFF	TGTGCCAGCAGCCAACTAGGTACCCCATCCAGCGAGCAGTTCTTC	TRBV14	TRBJ2-1	-	-
CASSEGRDYGYTF	TGCGCCAGCAGTGAAGGGAGGGACTATGGCTACACCTTC	TRBV5-1	TRBJ1-2	-	-
CATSRDGGEGETQYF	TGTGCCACCAGCAGAGATGGGGGTGAGGGAGAGACCCAGTACTTC	TRBV15	TRBJ2-5	-	-
CASSWGEDQPQHF	TGTGCCAGTAGTTGGGGAGAGGATCAGCCCCAGCATTTT	TRBV19	TRBJ1-5	-	-
CASSPFPGGGAQDTQYF	TGTGCCAGCAGTCCTTTCCCCGGGGGCGGGGCGCAAGATACGCAGTATTTT	TRBV28	TRBJ2-3	-	-
CASSSTNSPGVISYEQYF	TGTGCCAGCAGCTCGACTAACTCACCCGGGGTTATCTCCTACGAGCAGTACTTC	TRBV7-3	TRBJ2-7	-	-
CSAVWETQYF	TGCAGCGCGGTCTGGGAGACCCAGTACTTC	TRBV20-1	TRBJ2-5	once	-
CASSPTGRLAGGETQYF	TGTGCCAGCAGTCCAACGGGGAGACTAGCGGGGGGAGAGACCCAGTACTTC	TRBV6-2/TRBV6-3	TRBJ2-5	-	TRBD2
CASSEYRLDGYTF	TGTGCCAGCAGTGAGTACCGGCTGGATGGCTACACCTTC	TRBV6-1	TRBJ1-2	-	-
CASSLADGGNTEAFF	TGTGCCAGCAGCTTAGCAGACGGCGGGAACACTGAAGCTTTCTTT	TRBV7-2	TRBJ1-1	-	-
CASSLAERSANSPLHF	TGTGCCAGCAGCTTAGCAGAGCGTAGTGCCAATTCACCCCTCCACTTT	TRBV7-2	TRBJ1-6	-	-
CASSASTATNEKLFF	TGTGCCAGCTCAGCTTCAACCGCAACTAATGAAAAACTGTTTTTT	TRBV18	TRBJ1-4	-	-
CASTRSTGPVNTEAFF	TGTGCCAGTACCCGCTCTACGGGACCCGTTAACACTGAAGCTTTCTTT	TRBV19	TRBJ1-1	-	-
CASSYPRVPGSSYEQYF	TGTGCCAGCAGTTACCCCCGGGTTCCGGGGAGCTCCTACGAGCAGTACTTC	TRBV6-2/TRBV6-3	TRBJ2-7	few	-
CASSPPDDRGNGYTF	TGTGCCAGCTCACCTCCCGACGACAGGGGAAATGGCTACACCTTC	TRBV18	TRBJ1-2	-	TRBD1
CASSGGPIYGYTF	TGTGCCAGCAGCGGGGGACCGATCTATGGCTACACCTTC	TRBV2	TRBJ1-2	-	-
CASKSGTTNYGYTF	TGTGCCAGCAAATCCGGGACGACTAACTATGGCTACACCTTC	TRBV7-2	TRBJ1-2	-	-
CASSEPFDLAQYF	TGTGCCAGCAGTGAACCTTTTGATTTGGCCCAGTACTTC	TRBV2	TRBJ2-5	-	-
CASSELVGGDEQFF	TGTGCCAGCAGTGAGCTGGTGGGCGGCGATGAGCAGTTCTTC	TRBV2	TRBJ2-1	-	-
CSAGGYYEQYF	TGCAGTGCCGGGGGTTATTACGAGCAGTACTTC	TRBV20-1	TRBJ2-7	-	-
CASSIDRTSGGVAKNIQYF	TGTGCCAGTAGTATAGATCGCACTAGCGGGGGGGTAGCCAAAAACATTCAGTACTTC	TRBV19	TRBJ2-4	few	TRBD2
CASSLERTGSREQYF	TGTGCCAGCAGCTTGGAAAGGACAGGGTCTAGGGAGCAGTACTTC	TRBV5-4	TRBJ2-7	-	TRBD1
CASSPSSRGGRTEQYF	TGTGCCAGCAGCCCCTCCTCGCGGGGGGGCCGGACCGAGCAGTACTTC	TRBV7-8	TRBJ2-7	few	TRBD2
CASSLNSGYTF	TGTGCCAGCAGTTTAAACAGCGGCTACACCTTC	TRBV12-3/TRBV12-4	TRBJ1-2	once	-
CASSERPHRGLTYEQYF	TGTGCCAGCAGTGAAAGGCCGCATAGGGGTCTTACCTACGAGCAGTACTTC	TRBV2	TRBJ2-7	-	-
CASSPRGGGQTEAFF	TGTGCCAGCAGTCCCCGTGGGGGGGGTCAAACTGAAGCTTTCTTT	TRBV6-5	TRBJ1-1	once	-
CSASGTSGGRAETQYF	TGCAGTGCTAGTGGGACTAGCGGGGGGAGGGCAGAGACCCAGTACTTC	TRBV20-1	TRBJ2-5	-	TRBD2
CASSLSGTSGASEQFF	TGTGCCAGCAGCTTATCAGGGACTAGCGGGGCTAGTGAGCAGTTCTTC	TRBV11-2	TRBJ2-1	few	TRBD2
CASSPKSGGASYNEQFF	TGTGCCAGCAGCCCCAAGAGCGGGGGGGCCTCCTACAATGAGCAGTTCTTC	TRBV7-9	TRBJ2-1	-	TRBD2
CASSSIRAPPYNEQFF	TGTGCCAGCAGCTCGATCCGGGCCCCCCCCTACAATGAGCAGTTCTTC	TRBV13	TRBJ2-1	-	-
CASKPTVDTEAFF	TGTGCCAGCAAGCCCACGGTCGACACTGAAGCTTTCTTT	TRBV12-3/TRBV12-4	TRBJ1-1	-	-
CAISARGRDNYGYTF	TGTGCCATCAGTGCCCGGGGACGAGACAACTATGGCTACACCTTC	TRBV10-3	TRBJ1-2	-	-
CASSRSGDTGWGLNTEAFF	TGTGCCAGTAGCCGCTCTGGGGACACGGGGTGGGGGTTGAACACTGAAGCTTTCTTT	TRBV19	TRBJ1-1	-	-
CASSYPGTSNQPQHF	TGTGCCAGCAGCTATCCGGGGACAAGCAATCAGCCCCAGCATTTT	TRBV6-2/TRBV6-3	TRBJ1-5	once	-
CASSVGQKETQYF	TGTGCCAGCAGTGTGGGACAGAAAGAGACCCAGTACTTC	TRBV2	TRBJ2-5	many	TRBD1
CASSRQGAYGTDTQYF	TGTGCCAGTAGTAGACAGGGGGCCTACGGCACAGATACGCAGTATTTT	TRBV19	TRBJ2-3	-	TRBD1
CASSLVRAGDGYTF	TGCGCCAGCAGCTTGGTCAGGGCTGGGGATGGCTACACCTTC	TRBV5-1	TRBJ1-2	few	-